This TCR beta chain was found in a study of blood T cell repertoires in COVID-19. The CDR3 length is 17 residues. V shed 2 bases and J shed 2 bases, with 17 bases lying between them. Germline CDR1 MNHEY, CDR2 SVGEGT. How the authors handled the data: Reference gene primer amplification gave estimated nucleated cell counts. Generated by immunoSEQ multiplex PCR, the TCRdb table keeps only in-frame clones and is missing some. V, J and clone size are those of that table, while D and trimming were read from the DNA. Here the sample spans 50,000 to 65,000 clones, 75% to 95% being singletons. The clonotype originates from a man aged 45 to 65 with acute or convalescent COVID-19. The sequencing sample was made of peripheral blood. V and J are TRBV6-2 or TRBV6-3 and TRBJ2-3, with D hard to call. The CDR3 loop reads CASSYLPPSDTTDTQYF. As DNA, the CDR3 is TGTGCCAGCAGTTACCTCCCTCCCTCCGACACCACAGATACGCAGTATTTT.